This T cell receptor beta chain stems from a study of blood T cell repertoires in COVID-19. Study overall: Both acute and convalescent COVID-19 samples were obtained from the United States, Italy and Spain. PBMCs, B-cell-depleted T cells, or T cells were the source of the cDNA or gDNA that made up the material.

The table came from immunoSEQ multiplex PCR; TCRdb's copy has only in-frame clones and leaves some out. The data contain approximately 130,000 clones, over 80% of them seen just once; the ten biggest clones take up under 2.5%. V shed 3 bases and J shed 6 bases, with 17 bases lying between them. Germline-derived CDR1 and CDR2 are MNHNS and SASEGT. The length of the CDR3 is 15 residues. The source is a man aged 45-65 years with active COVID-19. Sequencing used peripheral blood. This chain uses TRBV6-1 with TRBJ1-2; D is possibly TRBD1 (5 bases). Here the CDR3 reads CASSDPLTARDGYTF. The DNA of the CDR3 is TGTGCCAGCAGTGACCCCCTGACAGCCAGGGATGGCTACACCTTC.